These 30 T cell receptor beta chains share one sample of origin, sequenced in a study of T cells in Graves' hyperthyroidism and ophthalmopathy. What was amplified from RNA transcripts were TCR beta CDR3 regions. The HTBI primer set drove a first-round RT-PCR of the TCR CDR3. From the multiplex PCR reads, TCRdb called clonotypes with MiXCR, one entry per CDR3 protein. This table holds 610,000 or so distinct CDR3 sequences, about 45% found once. The sequenced sample was peripheral blood or thyroid tissue (not recorded which). The receptors were gathered from a young woman with Graves' hyperthyroidism.

This clonotype has a count of ten or more. V is TRBV29-1 and J is TRBJ2-7, with 14 bases aligning to TRBD2. Germline CDR1 and CDR2: SQVTM and ANQGSEA. V shed 6 bases and J 3 bases; nucleotides not matched to a gene: 10. This CDR3 contains 16 residues. The CDR3 bases are TGCAGCGTAGCCTCGGGACTAGCGGGAGACCACTACGAGCAGTACTTC. Translating gives CSVASGLAGDHYEQYF.

As concerns this clonotype: A much larger clone differs from this one at a single base, so this may be a read error. The rearrangement uses TRBV7-2 and TRBJ2-5; the D is unclear. The CDR3 spans 14 residues. Trimming cost V 5 bases and J 2 bases, with 12 bases left between them. Germline lookup yields CDR1 SGHTA and CDR2 FQGNSA. The CDR3 coding sequence is TGTGCCAGCAGCCCCCCGGCGGCTCAAGAGACCCAGTACTTC. This translates into CASSPPAAQETQYF.

This clonotype was seen at least ten times. The V and J genes are TRBV12-3 or TRBV12-4 and TRBJ1-1, with a weak D call TRBD1 (6 bases). The germline V and J ends were trimmed by 5 bases and 3 bases, with 22 bases remaining between them. CDR3 length equals 17 residues. In DNA, the CDR3 is TGTGCCAGCAGTGTGACTCCGGGACATCAGTTGGACACTGAAGCTTTCTTT. Its protein product is CASSVTPGHQLDTEAFF.

There are many counts of this clonotype. This chain uses TRBV6-5 with TRBJ2-7; D is undetermined. CDR3 size: 17 residues. In germline, CDR1 is MNHEY, CDR2 SVGAGI. Trimming pared 2 bases from V and 7 bases from J, leaving 24 bases between. DNA of the CDR3: TGTGCCAGCAGTTACAGGGCAGCCCCAGCGCCCTCGGTTGAGCAGTACTTC. Translated: CASSYRAAPAPSVEQYF.

This clonotype occurred a few times. This chain links TRBV20-1 with TRBJ1-1, with D unresolved. V was pared by 5 bases and J by 3 bases, with 10 bases between. Germline V gene data show CDR1 as DFQATT and CDR2 as SNEGSKA (reference sequence). The CDR3 length is 12 residues. The DNA of the CDR3 is TGCAGTGCTGGTGGTCTAGACACTGAAGCTTTCTTT. Translating gives CSAGGLDTEAFF.

This clonotype has just a few counts. The J gene is TRBJ2-6, the V gene TRBV27; 14 positions agree with TRBD2. V shed 8 bases and J 4 bases; nucleotides not matched to a gene: 13. This CDR3 region has 19 residues. Germline values: CDR1 MNHEY, CDR2 SMNVEV (reference sequence). Written as DNA, the CDR3 is TGTGCCAGCCGGTCATTGGGGACTAGCGGGAGTATGGGGGCCAACGTCCTGACTTTC. Translated: CASRSLGTSGSMGANVLTF. The variable domain in full, completed from reference TRBV27 and TRBJ2-6, reads EAQVTQNPRYLITVTGKKLTVTCSQNMNHEYMSWYRQDPGLGLRQIYYSMNVEVTDKGDVPEGYKVSRKEKRNFPLILESPSPNQTSLYFCASRSLGTSGSMGANVLTFGAGSRLTVL.

The chain joins TRBV7-8 to TRBJ2-5; 10 nucleotides match TRBD1. The CDR3 is 18 amino acids. The germline CDR1 and CDR2 sequences are SGHVS and FQNEAQ. Trimming at V came to 1 base and at J to 1 base, leaving 9 bases not matched to a gene. CDR3 in amino acids: CASSLGQGASGGQETQYF. Here the CDR3 DNA reads TGTGCCAGCAGCTTAGGACAGGGGGCATCTGGGGGCCAAGAGACCCAGTACTTC. Full variable domain (rest looked up from reference TRBV7-8 and TRBJ2-5): GAGVSQSPRYKVAKRGQDVALRCDPISGHVSLFWYQQALGQGPEFLTYFQNEAQLDKSGLPSDRFFAERPEGSVSTLKIQRTQQEDSAVYLCASSLGQGASGGQETQYFGPGTRLLVL.

The genes are TRBV15 and TRBJ2-1; tentative D call: TRBD2 (5 bases). The CDR3 covers 14 residues. CDR1 LNHNV and CDR2 YYDKDF come from the germline V gene (reference sequence). Trimming cost V 0 bases and J 5 bases, with 8 bases left between them. CDR3 sequence (DNA): TGTGCCACCAGCAGAGATGCGGGCGACAATGAGCAGTTCTTC. Protein: CATSRDAGDNEQFF.

This clonotype has at least ten counts. The chain links TRBV7-8 to TRBJ1-1, with D unclear. Trimming pared 3 bases from V and 5 bases from J, leaving 13 bases between. The CDR3 length is 14 residues. Germline loops: CDR1 SGHVS, CDR2 FQNEAQ. The CDR3 DNA follows: TGTGCCAGCAGCTTTTCTGGAGTGGGAACTGAAGCTTTCTTT. Its translation is CASSFSGVGTEAFF.

Comments on this clonotype: The junction does not match germline at one end; this may be a read error. The rearrangement uses TRBV7-6 and TRBJ1-5; D unclear. CDR1 and CDR2 from the germline V gene are SGHVS and FNYEAQ. CDR3 size: 15 residues. Here the CDR3 DNA reads TGTGCCAGCAGCTTAGATGGGCTAAGCAATAAGCCCCAGCATTTT. It is translated as CASSLDGLSNKPQHF.

The CDR3 loop is CTSSLGTSGRIDEQYF. The DNA of the CDR3 is TGTACCAGCAGCTTGGGAACTAGCGGGAGAATCGACGAGCAGTACTTC. The chain recombines TRBV15 with TRBJ2-7; 11 bases map to TRBD2. Germline CDR1 is LNHNV and CDR2 is YYDKDF (reference sequence). There are 16 residues in the CDR3.

The CDR3 sequence is CATSEHGTGNQPQHF. CDR3 DNA: TGTGCCACCAGTGAACATGGGACAGGGAATCAGCCCCAGCATTTT. The chain joins TRBV24-1 to TRBJ1-5, with TRBD1 matching over 9 bases. This CDR3 contains 15 residues. Trimming at V came to 4 bases and at J to 4 bases, leaving 4 bases not matched to a gene. Germline V gene lookup returns CDR1 KGHDR and CDR2 SFDVKD.

Many counts were recorded for this clonotype. The chain uses TRBV15 and TRBJ2-3, with 7 bases lining up with TRBD2. V trimming: 3 bases; J trimming: 4 bases; junction bases outside the gene matches: 10. The germline V gene has CDR1 LNHNV and CDR2 YYDKDF (reference sequence). The CDR3 consists of 16 residues. This CDR3 reads CATSREGGRRADTQYF. CDR3 DNA: TGTGCCACCAGCAGGGAGGGAGGGCGGAGGGCAGATACGCAGTATTTT.

The chain links TRBV24-1 to TRBJ2-1; 12 bases align to TRBD2. Per germline, CDR1 KGHDR and CDR2 SFDVKD. J gave up 4 bases and V 4 bases, and 4 bases lay outside the gene matches. CDR3 size: 16 residues. The DNA for the CDR3 is TGTGCCACCAGTGAGACTAGCGGGAGAGGGTACAATGAGCAGTTCTTC. Translation gives CATSETSGRGYNEQFF.

This chain links TRBV13 with TRBJ2-7; 7 positions match TRBD2. CDR1 and CDR2 (germline): PRHDT, FYEKMQ (reference sequence). The CDR3 sequence is 15 residues long. V shed 8 bases, J shed 3 bases, and the junction held 13 bases outside the gene matches. CDR3 residues: CASGGTRASGYEQYF. Written as DNA, the CDR3 is TGTGCCAGCGGAGGAACTCGGGCTAGCGGCTACGAGCAGTACTTC.

The V gene is TRBV20-1, the J gene TRBJ2-5; the match to TRBD2 covers 15 bases. The J call is doubtful: the DNA matches TRBJ2-7 better. Per germline, CDR1 DFQATT and CDR2 SNEGSKA (reference sequence). The CDR3 totals 16 residues. The CDR3 loop reads CSASPRTSGRAYEQYF. DNA for the CDR3: TGCAGTGCTTCACCTCGGACTAGCGGGAGGGCCTACGAGCAGTACTTC.

This clonotype was observed at least ten times. This chain's CDR3 is CASSVLPKDTEAFF. DNA for the CDR3: TGTGCCAGTAGTGTCCTCCCAAAGGACACTGAAGCTTTCTTT. This sequence joins TRBV19 and TRBJ1-1, with D hard to call. Germline V lookup: CDR1 LNHDA, CDR2 SQIVND (reference sequence). V was cut by 5 bases and J by 3 bases, with 13 bases left in between. The CDR3 length is 14 residues.

Many counts were recorded for this clonotype. Here the CDR3 DNA reads TGTGCCAGCAAAGGAAACACCATATATTTT. It encodes CASKGNTIYF. The genes are TRBV6-1 and TRBJ1-3, with D uncertain. V was pared by 7 bases and J by 4 bases, with 2 bases between. Germline CDR1 MNHNS, CDR2 SASEGT. The CDR3 runs 10 residues.

This clonotype was counted between two and nine times. This chain joins TRBV20-1 and TRBJ1-2; 9 nucleotides line up with TRBD1. Germline lookup yields CDR1 DFQATT and CDR2 SNEGSKA (reference sequence). This CDR3 comprises 11 residues. The junction had 4 bases not matched to a gene; V was cut back by 6 bases and J by 8 bases. The CDR3 loop is CSAGGTGGYTF. The CDR3 DNA reads as TGCAGTGCCGGGGGGACAGGGGGCTACACCTTC.

This clonotype was observed at least ten times. Here the CDR3 reads CASSQVATGVQGSPLHF. The CDR3 nucleotides are TGTGCCAGCAGCCAAGTCGCGACAGGGGTTCAAGGTTCACCCCTCCACTTT. J is TRBJ1-6 and V is TRBV4-2, with 8 bases aligning to TRBD1. Unmatched junction bases numbered 11, after V lost 1 base and J lost 9 bases. The CDR3 has 17 amino acids. Looked up from germline, CDR1 is LGHNA and CDR2 is YNFKEQ.

A remark on this clonotype: This may stem from a read error, because a much larger clone lies one nucleotide away. This rearrangement joins TRBV19 to TRBJ2-7; D is possibly TRBD2 (6 bases). CDR3 length: 15 amino acids. V was shortened by 5 bases and J by 0 bases, with 14 bases between the two germline ends. Germline CDR1 is LNHDA and CDR2 is SQIVND (reference sequence). The CDR3 sequence: CASSAGPGLSYEQYF. CDR3 DNA: TGTGCCAGTAGTGCAGGACCGGGACTCTCCTACGAGCAGTACTTC.

Comment on this clonotype: This may stem from a read error, because a much larger clone lies one nucleotide away. The chain joins TRBV6-5 to TRBJ1-5, with D unclear. Deletions cut 6 bases from V and 9 bases from J, with 15 bases between. This CDR3 contains 13 residues. Germline lookup yields CDR1 MNHEY and CDR2 SVGAGI. The CDR3 is CASRSVIVGPQHF. The DNA for the CDR3 is TGTGCCAGCAGGTCCGTGATTGTTGGGCCCCAGCATTTT.

This chain connects TRBV7-2 to TRBJ2-5; 9 nucleotides line up with TRBD2. Looked up from germline, CDR1 is SGHTA and CDR2 is FQGNSA. This CDR3 comprises 15 residues. Germline trimming cut 5 bases from V and 5 bases from J; bases unmatched to any gene: 9. The CDR3 DNA follows: TGTGCCAGCAGCCCCGATAGCGGGAGTTGGGAGACCCAGTACTTC. Translation gives CASSPDSGSWETQYF.

For this clonotype: A single base separates this from a much larger clone, so it may be a read error. Lacking the conserved final phenylalanine or tryptophan, this CDR3 likely reflects a read error. The chain recombines TRBV5-1 with TRBJ1-1; 10 nucleotides agree with TRBD1. Germline V gene lookup returns CDR1 SGHRS and CDR2 YFSETQ. V trimming: 4 bases; J trimming: 5 bases; junction bases outside the gene matches: 11. The CDR3 is made up of 16 amino acids. The CDR3 loop reads CASSTGQGVKWTEAFI. The CDR3 DNA follows: TGCGCCAGCAGCACTGGACAGGGGGTAAAGTGGACTGAAGCTTTCATT.

V is TRBV7-9 and J is TRBJ1-4; no clear D. The CDR3 sequence is 16 residues long. CDR1 and CDR2 from the germline V gene are SEHNR and FQNEAQ (reference sequence). V dropped 4 bases and J dropped 5 bases, with 17 bases sitting between them. The DNA for the CDR3 is TGTGCCAGCAGCTCCTCCGGTGGGAGGGCGAATGAAAAACTGTTTTTT. Translating gives CASSSSGGRANEKLFF.

The rearrangement joins TRBV7-6 to TRBJ2-7; 7 nucleotides match TRBD1. Germline-derived CDR1 and CDR2 are SGHVS and FNYEAQ. The CDR3 sequence is 16 residues long. V was pared by 8 bases and J by 0 bases, with 13 bases of the junction left unmatched. This chain's CDR3 is CASSTPGTVNSYEQYF. The CDR3 DNA reads as TGTGCCAGCTCCACCCCAGGGACAGTCAACTCCTACGAGCAGTACTTC.

This clonotype showed up just a few times. The chain is built from TRBV30 and TRBJ2-5; D is perhaps TRBD2 (5 bases). Germline-derived CDR1 and CDR2 are GTSNPN and SVGIG (reference sequence). V dropped 2 bases and J dropped 0 bases, with 13 bases sitting between them. The CDR3 runs to 15 residues. CDR3: CAWSNGVGYQETQYF. The CDR3 coding sequence is TGTGCCTGGAGTAACGGGGTGGGGTACCAAGAGACCCAGTACTTC.

This clonotype was picked up many times. The chain has TRBV10-3 and TRBJ2-5; maybe TRBD1 (5 bases). Germline V lookup: CDR1 ENHRY, CDR2 SYGVKD. Trimming stripped 5 bases from V and 4 bases from J, with 17 bases between. CDR3 length: 15 amino acids. This chain's CDR3 is CAISFTLTDGETQYF. The CDR3 DNA is TGTGCCATCAGTTTCACACTGACAGACGGAGAGACCCAGTACTTC.

This clonotype was seen ten or more times. The CDR3 region is CASSLGGPGEQYF. In DNA form, the CDR3 reads TGTGCCAGCAGCTTAGGGGGACCGGGAGAGCAGTACTTC. The gene calls are TRBV7-3 and TRBJ2-7, with D perhaps assigned TRBD1 or TRBD2 (5 bases each). Trimming took off 2 bases at V and 7 bases at J, with 12 bases between the two ends. Germline V CDR1 and CDR2: SGHTA, FQGTGA. The CDR3 is 13 residues long.

V is TRBV18 and J is TRBJ2-7, with 10 bases matching TRBD1. Looked up from germline, CDR1 is KGHSH and CDR2 is LQKENI. V was clipped by 4 bases and J by 5 bases; unmatched bases: 2. The CDR3 is made up of 13 amino acids. CDR3 sequence (DNA): TGTGCCAGCTCACATGGGACAGGGGACGAGCAGTACTTC. Residues: CASSHGTGDEQYF.